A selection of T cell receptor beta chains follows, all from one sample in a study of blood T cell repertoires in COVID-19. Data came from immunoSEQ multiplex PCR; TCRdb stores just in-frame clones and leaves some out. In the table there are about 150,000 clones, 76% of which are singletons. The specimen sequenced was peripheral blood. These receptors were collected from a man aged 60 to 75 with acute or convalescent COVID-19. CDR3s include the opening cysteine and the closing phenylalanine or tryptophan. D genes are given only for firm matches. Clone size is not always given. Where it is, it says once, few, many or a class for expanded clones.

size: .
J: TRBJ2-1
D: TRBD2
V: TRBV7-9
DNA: TGTGCCAGCAGCTACCCGGGACTAGCGGGAGGAGAGCAGTTCTTC
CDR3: CASSYPGLAGGEQFF

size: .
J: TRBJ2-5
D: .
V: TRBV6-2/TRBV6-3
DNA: TGTGCCAGCAGTTACTCCCCACACAGTAGCCAAGAGACCCAGTACTTC
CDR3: CASSYSPHSSQETQYF

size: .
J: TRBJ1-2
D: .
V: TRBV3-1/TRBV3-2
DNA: TGTGCCAGCAGCCAAGATTCTGGCAGGGTGGTCTATGGCTACACCTTC
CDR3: CASSQDSGRVVYGYTF

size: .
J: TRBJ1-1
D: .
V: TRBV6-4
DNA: TGTGCCAGCAGTGACATGGCGAACACTGAAGCTTTCTTT
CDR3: CASSDMANTEAFF

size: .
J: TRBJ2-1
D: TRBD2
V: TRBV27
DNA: TGTGCCAGCAGTTTTTGGCAGGGAGGGAATGAGCAGTTCTTC
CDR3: CASSFWQGGNEQFF

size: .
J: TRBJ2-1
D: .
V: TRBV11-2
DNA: TGTGCCAGCAGCTTGGAACGGAGCTCCTACAATGAGCAGTTCTTC
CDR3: CASSLERSSYNEQFF

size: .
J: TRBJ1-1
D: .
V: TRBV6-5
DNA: TGTGCCAGCACGCAGGATCAGAACACTGAAGCTTTCTTT
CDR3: CASTQDQNTEAFF

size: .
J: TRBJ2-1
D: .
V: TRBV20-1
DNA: TGCAGTGCTCGACTTGCGGGATGGCAGTTCTTC
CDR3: CSARLAGWQFF

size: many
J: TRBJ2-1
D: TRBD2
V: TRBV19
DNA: TGTGCCAGTACAGGACTAGCGGGTAACAATGAGCAGTTCTTC
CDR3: CASTGLAGNNEQFF

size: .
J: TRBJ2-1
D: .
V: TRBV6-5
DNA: TGTGCCAGCAGTTATGGCCGCTCCTACAATGAGCAGTTCTTC
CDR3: CASSYGRSYNEQFF

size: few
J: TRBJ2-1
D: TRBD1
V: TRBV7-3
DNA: TGTGCCAGCAGCTTCGGGACAGGGGGCGCTGGGGCCCAGCAGTTCTTC
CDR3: CASSFGTGGAGAQQFF

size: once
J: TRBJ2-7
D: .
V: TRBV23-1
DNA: TGCGCCAGCAGTCCTCAAGACAGAAATGGAGACGAGCAGTACTTC
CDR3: CASSPQDRNGDEQYF

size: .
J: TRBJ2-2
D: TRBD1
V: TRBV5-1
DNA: TGCGCCAGCAGCTTGGGAACTACAGGGGTCGGGGAGCTGTTTTTT
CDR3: CASSLGTTGVGELFF

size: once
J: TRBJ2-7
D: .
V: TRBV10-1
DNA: TGCGCCAGCAGTGAGAGCGGTCGGACCTACGAGCAGTACTTC
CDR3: CASSESGRTYEQYF

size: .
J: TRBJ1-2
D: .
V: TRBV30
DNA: TGTGCCTGGAGCGGAGGCGCAAACTATGGCTACACCTTC
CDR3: CAWSGGANYGYTF

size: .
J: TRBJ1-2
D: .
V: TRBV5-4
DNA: TGTGCCAGCAGCTCCATCCGCGGGGCCGACGGGGGCTACACCTTC
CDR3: CASSSIRGADGGYTF

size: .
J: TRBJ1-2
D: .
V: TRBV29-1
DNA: TGCAGCGTTGTTTTCCTCGAGGGTAACTATGGCTACACCTTC
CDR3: CSVVFLEGNYGYTF

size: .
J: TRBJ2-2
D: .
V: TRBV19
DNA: TGTGCCAGTAGTAACCCGGGTTCGAACACCGGGGAGCTGTTTTTT
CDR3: CASSNPGSNTGELFF

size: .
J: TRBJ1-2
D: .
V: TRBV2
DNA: TGTGCCAGCAGTGAAGTTTCTCTTAACTATGGCTACACCTTC
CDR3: CASSEVSLNYGYTF

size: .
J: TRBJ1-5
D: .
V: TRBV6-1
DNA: TGTGCCAGCAGTGAAGCCGGGGGGCTAGGCCAGCCCCAGCATTTT
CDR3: CASSEAGGLGQPQHF

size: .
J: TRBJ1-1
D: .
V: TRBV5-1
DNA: TGCGCCAGCAGCTTGGGGGGCGGCACACTGAACACTGAAGCTTTCTTT
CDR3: CASSLGGGTLNTEAFF

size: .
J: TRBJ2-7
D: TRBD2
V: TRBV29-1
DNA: TGCAGCGTTGGGACTAGCGGAAACTCCTACGAGCAGTACTTC
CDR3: CSVGTSGNSYEQYF

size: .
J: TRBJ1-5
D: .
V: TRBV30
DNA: TGTGCCTGGAGTCTCGAGGGTACGGCTTTCAATCAGCCCCAGCATTTT
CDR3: CAWSLEGTAFNQPQHF

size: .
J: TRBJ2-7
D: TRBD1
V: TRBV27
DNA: TGTGCCAGCAGTTTATCGGACGGGACAGTCTCCTACGAGCAGTACTTC
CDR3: CASSLSDGTVSYEQYF

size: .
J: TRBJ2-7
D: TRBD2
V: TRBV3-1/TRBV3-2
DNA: TGTGCCAGCAGCCAAGACCGGGAGGGGACCTACGAGCAGTACTTC
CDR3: CASSQDREGTYEQYF

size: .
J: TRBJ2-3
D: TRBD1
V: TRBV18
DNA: TGTGCCAGCTCACCATGGACAGGGGCTAGCACAGATACGCAGTATTTT
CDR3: CASSPWTGASTDTQYF

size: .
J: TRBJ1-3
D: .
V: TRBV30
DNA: TGTGCCTGGCAATGGGAGCTCTCTGGAAACACCATATATTTT
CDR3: CAWQWELSGNTIYF

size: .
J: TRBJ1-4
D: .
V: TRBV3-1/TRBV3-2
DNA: TGTGCCAGCAGCCAGGGCTCCGGAGAAAAACTGTTTTTT
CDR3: CASSQGSGEKLFF

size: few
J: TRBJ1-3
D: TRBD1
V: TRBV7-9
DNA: TGTGCCAGCAGCTTGGCTAGACAGGGTAGGAATACAGGAAACACCATATATTTT
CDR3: CASSLARQGRNTGNTIYF

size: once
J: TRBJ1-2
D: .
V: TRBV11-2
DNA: TGTGCCAGCAGCCTAACCGGGACTTCCTATGGCTACACCTTC
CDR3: CASSLTGTSYGYTF

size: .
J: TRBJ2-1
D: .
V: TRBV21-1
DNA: TGTGCCAGCAGCCCCCGCCGGGAGTTCTTC
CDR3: CASSPRREFF

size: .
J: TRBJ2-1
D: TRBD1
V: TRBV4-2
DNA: TGTGCCAGCAGCAAGGGACAGGGGGCTTCCTCCTACAATGAGCAGTTCTTC
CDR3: CASSKGQGASSYNEQFF

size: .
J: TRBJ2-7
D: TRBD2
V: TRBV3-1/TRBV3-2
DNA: TGTGCCAGCAGCCAGCCGGGACTAGCGGCCTACGAGCAGTACTTC
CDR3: CASSQPGLAAYEQYF

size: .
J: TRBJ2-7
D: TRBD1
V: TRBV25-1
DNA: TGTGCCAGCAAGGGGACAGCCTACGAGCAGTACTTC
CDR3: CASKGTAYEQYF

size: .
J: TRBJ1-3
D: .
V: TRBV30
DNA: TGTGCCTTCTATAGGTCGGGGTTCTCTGGAAACACCATATATTTT
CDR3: CAFYRSGFSGNTIYF

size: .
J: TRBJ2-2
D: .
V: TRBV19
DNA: TGTGCCAGTAGTATTAGGCAGGCGTACACCGGGGAGCTGTTTTTT
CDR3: CASSIRQAYTGELFF

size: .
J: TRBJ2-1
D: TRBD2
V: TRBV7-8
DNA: TGTGCCAGCAGCCCCCCGGGACTAGCGGGTTACAATGAGCAGTTCTTC
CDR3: CASSPPGLAGYNEQFF

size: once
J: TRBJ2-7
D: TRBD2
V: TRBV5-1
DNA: TGCGCCAGCAGCTTGCTCCCGGGACTAGCGGGAGACGAGCAGTACTTC
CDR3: CASSLLPGLAGDEQYF

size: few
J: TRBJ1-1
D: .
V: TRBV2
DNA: TGTGCCAGCAGTGATGGGACACTGAACACTGAAGCTTTCTTT
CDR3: CASSDGTLNTEAFF

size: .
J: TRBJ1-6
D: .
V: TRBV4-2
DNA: TGTGCCAGCAGCCAAGAGGGGGGTTCACCCCTCCACTTT
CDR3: CASSQEGGSPLHF